The 20 T cell receptor beta chains in this list originate from one sample, sequenced in a study of T cell repertoires in cytomegalovirus infection. TCRdb reprocessed the reads with MiXCR, giving one entry per CDR3 protein. The data show 200,000 to 300,000 distinct CDR3 sequences, with around 8.7% seen just once and around 16% held by the top ten. The sample taken for sequencing was PBMCs. Receptors originate from a human donor in good health (CMV status not recorded). Some clones in this sample may be carry-over from other donors' samples.

The V gene is TRBV20-1, the J gene TRBJ1-4; D uncertain. The ends were cut back, 6 bases at V and 0 bases at J, with 8 bases in the middle. This CDR3 region has 13 residues. Per germline, CDR1 DFQATT and CDR2 SNEGSKA (reference sequence). The CDR3 bases are TGCAGTGCCCGAGCTGCAACTAATGAAAAACTGTTTTTT. It encodes CSARAATNEKLFF.

The CDR3 sequence is CASSIESFGQFYGYTF. The CDR3, as DNA: TGTGCCAGTAGTATAGAATCTTTCGGACAGTTCTATGGCTACACCTTC. The chain couples TRBV19 to TRBJ1-2; D may be TRBD1 (6 bases). V was cut by 0 bases and J by 4 bases, with 15 bases left in between. The germline V gene encodes CDR1 LNHDA and CDR2 SQIVND (reference sequence). The CDR3 consists of 16 residues.

This clonotype appeared many times. The chain combines TRBV7-2 with TRBJ2-4, with 9 bases lining up with TRBD2. This CDR3 comprises 13 residues. Germline V gene lookup returns CDR1 SGHTA and CDR2 FQGNSA. The V gene end was trimmed by 2 bases and the J gene end by 9 bases; junction bases not matched to a gene: 2. The CDR3 region is CASSLLREGIQYF. For the CDR3, the DNA is TGTGCCAGCAGCTTATTGCGGGAGGGCATTCAGTACTTC. The full variable domain, in which reference TRBV7-2 and TRBJ2-4 provide the parts outside the CDR3, is GAGVSQSPSNKVTEKGKDVELRCDPISGHTALYWYRQSLGQGLEFLIYFQGNSAPDKSGLPSDRFSAERTGGSVSTLTIQRTQQEDSAVYLCASSLLREGIQYFGAGTRLSVL.

This clonotype was counted ten times or more. This chain links TRBV7-2 with TRBJ1-5; possible D gene TRBD1, 5 bases. Trimming took off 4 bases at V and 6 bases at J, with 16 bases between the two ends. The CDR3 extends over 15 amino acids. In germline, CDR1 is SGHTA, CDR2 FQGNSA. The CDR3 DNA reads TGTGCCAGCAGCTCCGGGACGCCGGGGGTTCAGCCCCAGCATTTT. Translating gives CASSSGTPGVQPQHF. Combining the CDR3 with reference TRBV7-2 and TRBJ1-5 gives the whole variable domain GAGVSQSPSNKVTEKGKDVELRCDPISGHTALYWYRQSLGQGLEFLIYFQGNSAPDKSGLPSDRFSAERTGGSVSTLTIQRTQQEDSAVYLCASSSGTPGVQPQHFGDGTRLSIL.

This clonotype came up many times. This rearrangement joins TRBV20-1 to TRBJ2-4; D is uncertain. Trimming removed 5 bases at V and 5 bases at J, with 10 bases between. The length of the CDR3 is 12 residues. Germline CDR1 reads DFQATT; CDR2 reads SNEGSKA (reference sequence). CDR3 bases: TGCAGTGCTTGGATACGGGAAAACATTCAGTACTTC. It specifies CSAWIRENIQYF.

In its sample, this clonotype was seen many times. J is TRBJ2-7 and V is TRBV7-2; 7 positions match TRBD1. Germline-derived CDR1 and CDR2 are SGHTA and FQGNSA. The CDR3 length is 15 residues. J was trimmed by 5 bases and V by 5 bases; bases with no gene match: 12. CDR3 residues: CASSIWAPQGNEQYF. The CDR3, as DNA: TGTGCCAGCAGCATCTGGGCACCACAGGGGAACGAGCAGTACTTC.

This clonotype appeared many times. V and J are TRBV12-3 or TRBV12-4 and TRBJ2-7; D is possibly TRBD1 or TRBD2 (6 bases each). Trimming removed 6 bases at V and 6 bases at J, with 21 bases between. The CDR3 contains 15 residues. CDR3 sequence: CASSPHGGGLVEQYF. CDR3 DNA: TGTGCCAGCAGCCCTCATGGTGGGGGGCTTGTCGAGCAGTACTTC.

Many counts were recorded for this clonotype. The chain links TRBV29-1 to TRBJ2-3; 11 bases are shared with TRBD2. The CDR3 sequence is 15 residues long. The J segment lost 3 bases and the V segment lost 5 bases, leaving 7 bases of the junction unmatched. Germline CDR1 is SQVTM and CDR2 is ANQGSEA. As DNA, the CDR3 is TGCAGCGTTACTTTAGCGGGGGGGCTTACAGATACGCAGTATTTT. Translating it yields CSVTLAGGLTDTQYF.

This clonotype showed up just a few times. V gene TRBV6-6 combines with J gene TRBJ1-1; D is possibly TRBD1 (5 bases). The germline gives CDR1 MNHNY, CDR2 SVGAGI (reference sequence). The V end lost 0 bases, the J end lost 7 bases, and 6 bases lay between the germline ends. This CDR3 is 12 amino acids long. The CDR3 is CASSYSRGEAFF. For the CDR3, the DNA is TGTGCCAGCAGTTACTCGAGGGGTGAAGCTTTCTTT.

The rearrangement joins TRBV7-2 to TRBJ2-7; D not resolved. V was pared by 3 bases and J by 3 bases, with 12 bases between. Germline CDR1 and CDR2: SGHTA and FQGNSA. CDR3 length equals 14 residues. This CDR3 reads CASSFPPLIYEQYF. DNA for the CDR3: TGTGCCAGCAGCTTTCCCCCCCTCATCTACGAGCAGTACTTC.

This clonotype has at least ten counts. The rearrangement joins TRBV7-9 to TRBJ2-7; the match to TRBD2 covers 7 bases. V lost 4 bases and J lost 5; bases outside the gene matches: 11. This CDR3 region has 15 residues. Germline CDR1 reads SEHNR; CDR2 reads FQNEAQ (reference sequence). The chain's CDR3 is CASSYDTSDGNEQYF. CDR3 DNA sequence: TGTGCCAGCAGCTATGATACTAGCGACGGCAACGAGCAGTACTTC.

This clonotype was picked up many times. This rearrangement joins TRBV7-2 to TRBJ1-6; TRBD1 agrees at 8 bases. CDR1 and CDR2 (germline): SGHTA, FQGNSA. Losses at the gene ends were 6 bases for V and 9 bases for J; bases not matched to a gene: 10. This CDR3 has 15 residues. CDR3 residues: CASSSRGRQGSPLHF. CDR3 DNA sequence: TGTGCCAGCAGTTCCAGGGGGCGGCAGGGTTCACCCCTCCACTTT.

This sequence joins TRBV29-1 and TRBJ1-2, with 9 bases aligning to TRBD1. CDR1 is SQVTM, CDR2 ANQGSEA, per germline. The CDR3 spans 14 residues. V lost 1 base, J lost 6 bases, and 6 bases stayed unmatched. The CDR3 DNA is TGCAGCGTTGAAGCCTACAGGGGGCAAGATGGCTACACCTTC. Residues: CSVEAYRGQDGYTF.

This clonotype has a count of ten or more. This chain connects TRBV7-2 to TRBJ2-4; 8 nucleotides line up with TRBD1. Per the germline V gene, CDR1 is SGHTA and CDR2 is FQGNSA. With 4 bases clipped from V and 1 base from J, the junction kept 3 bases outside the gene matches. This CDR3 comprises 15 residues. The CDR3 nucleotides read TGTGCCAGCAGCTCGAGGACAGGGGCCAAAAACATTCAGTACTTC. As protein: CASSSRTGAKNIQYF.

This clonotype showed up just a few times. The chain uses TRBV18 and TRBJ2-7; tentatively, D is TRBD1 (5 bases). This CDR3 is built from 15 residues. V lost 3 bases and J 2 bases, leaving 14 bases between the germline ends. CDR1 is KGHSH and CDR2 is LQKENI in the germline V gene. The CDR3 loop is CASSPGAGLPYEQYF. The CDR3 DNA sequence: TGTGCCAGCTCACCCGGTGCAGGGCTTCCCTACGAGCAGTACTTC.

This clonotype was picked up many times. V usage is TRBV28 and J usage is TRBJ2-7; D is ambiguous. CDR3 size: 12 residues. V shed 10 bases and J shed 0 bases, with 10 bases lying between them. The germline CDR1 and CDR2 sequences are MDHEN and SYDVKM. As DNA, the CDR3 is TGTGCCACCCTGAAGAGCTCCTACGAGCAGTACTTC. Translation gives CATLKSSYEQYF.

J is TRBJ1-1 and V is TRBV20-1; D unresolved. Germline values: CDR1 DFQATT, CDR2 SNEGSKA (reference sequence). The ends were cut back, 3 bases at V and 1 base at J, with 9 bases in the middle. The CDR3 consists of 13 residues. The CDR3 reads CSASRQSNTEAFF. CDR3 DNA: TGCAGTGCTAGTAGGCAGTCGAACACTGAAGCTTTCTTT.

The J gene is TRBJ2-3, the V gene TRBV7-2; 7 nucleotides match TRBD2. CDR3 length equals 17 residues. J lost 1 base, V lost 1 base, and 8 bases had no gene match. Germline CDR1 is SGHTA and CDR2 is FQGNSA. The CDR3 DNA is TGTGCCAGCAGCTTAGTGGCTCGCGGGAGCGGCACAGATACGCAGTATTTT. Its translation: CASSLVARGSGTDTQYF. Variable domain in full (rest from reference TRBV7-2 and TRBJ2-3): GAGVSQSPSNKVTEKGKDVELRCDPISGHTALYWYRQSLGQGLEFLIYFQGNSAPDKSGLPSDRFSAERTGGSVSTLTIQRTQQEDSAVYLCASSLVARGSGTDTQYFGPGTRLTVL.

There are many counts of this clonotype. The chain couples TRBV7-3 to TRBJ2-5; D remains ambiguous. The CDR3 loop spans 13 amino acids. Trimming stripped 10 bases from V and 2 bases from J, with 14 bases between. CDR1 and CDR2 from the germline V gene are SGHTA and FQGTGA. The CDR3 here is CATGRGPQETQYF. CDR3 DNA sequence: TGTGCCACTGGAAGAGGCCCTCAAGAGACCCAGTACTTC.

This rearrangement joins TRBV30 to TRBJ2-7; tentative D call: TRBD2 (7 bases). Germline V gene data show CDR1 as GTSNPN and CDR2 as SVGIG (reference sequence). The V end lost 5 bases, the J end lost 4 bases, and 15 bases lay between the germline ends. The CDR3 sequence is 13 residues long. The CDR3 protein is CAWARGGVYEQYF. The CDR3 DNA reads TGTGCCTGGGCCAGAGGGGGGGTTTACGAGCAGTACTTC. Combining the CDR3 with reference TRBV30 and TRBJ2-7 gives the whole variable domain SQTIHQWPATLVQPVGSPLSLECTVEGTSNPNLYWYRQAAGRGLQLLFYSVGIGQISSEVPQNLSASRPQDRQFILSSKKLLLSDSGFYLCAWARGGVYEQYFGPGTRLTVT.